Listed below are T cell receptor beta chains from one sample, sequenced in a study of early T cells in non-severe SARS-CoV-2 infection. Each CDR3 protein is one row after TCRdb ran MiXCR on the 5' RACE reads. This repertoire shows around 50,000 distinct CDR3 sequences, about 10% found once; its top ten account for 9.1%. The sequencing sample was made of whole blood. Receptors originate from an adult who was a healthcare worker with PCR-confirmed SARS-CoV-2 infection or an uninfected control (not recorded which). The CDR3 runs from the conserved cysteine through the conserved F or W. The D gene is left open where the match is weak. Clone size, where shown, is once, few, many, or a class for clones that have expanded.

j_gene,abundance,d_gene,v_gene,CDR3nt,CDR3aa
TRBJ2-3,many,.,TRBV28,TGTGCCAGCAAAAGGGGCACGGATACGCAGTATTTT,CASKRGTDTQYF
TRBJ2-2,.,.,TRBV20-1,TGCAGTGCTAGAGATAGCAGGACCGGGGAGCTGTTTTTT,CSARDSRTGELFF
TRBJ2-7,.,TRBD1,TRBV6-1,TGTGCCAGCAGTGAATGGGACAGGGGAGGGTACGAGCAGTACTTC,CASSEWDRGGYEQYF
TRBJ2-7,many,TRBD1,TRBV28,TGTGCCAGCAGCAGCCCGGGGACAGGCAGCTCCTACGAGCAGTACTTC,CASSSPGTGSSYEQYF
TRBJ2-2,.,.,TRBV5-4,TGTGCCAGCGAAGGGAGCACCGGGGAGCTGTTTTTT,CASEGSTGELFF
TRBJ2-1,medium-sized,.,TRBV7-2,TGTGCCAGCAGTCCTGGACCCCAGGGCTCCTACAATGAGCAGTTCTTC,CASSPGPQGSYNEQFF
TRBJ2-7,.,.,TRBV7-2,TGTGCCAGCAGCTTACCCGTGAGTGGGGAAAGCTCCTACGAGCAGTACTTC,CASSLPVSGESSYEQYF
TRBJ2-5,few,TRBD2,TRBV9,TGTGCCAGCAGCCCACACCTAGCGGGGGTAGAGACCCAGTACTTC,CASSPHLAGVETQYF
TRBJ1-1,.,.,TRBV6-1,TGTGCCAGCAGTGAAGCATCAGCAGGCCCAGTGCTCACTGAAGCTTTCTTT,CASSEASAGPVLTEAFF
TRBJ2-2,.,TRBD1,TRBV13,TGTGCCAGCAGCGCGAGGGACAGGGCCAACACCGGGGAGCTGTTTTTT,CASSARDRANTGELFF
TRBJ1-5,.,.,TRBV21-1,TGTGCCAGCAGCAACTCCGGGACCCTCGTGGGGCAGCCCCAGCATTTT,CASSNSGTLVGQPQHF
TRBJ2-7,few,.,TRBV12-3/TRBV12-4,TGTGCCAGCAGTGTCCGGGACATCTACGAGCAGTACTTC,CASSVRDIYEQYF
TRBJ1-5,many,.,TRBV20-1,TGCAGTGCTAGGGCCGACGGGGGGTTCCAGCCCCAGCATTTT,CSARADGGFQPQHF
TRBJ1-2,many,.,TRBV29-1,TGCAGCGTTGATGGAGATAACTATGGCTACACCTTC,CSVDGDNYGYTF
TRBJ2-1,few,.,TRBV21-1,TGTGCCAGCAGCAAAGTCGGGACAGCATACAATGAGCAGTTCTTC,CASSKVGTAYNEQFF
TRBJ2-2,few,TRBD2,TRBV6-5,TGTGCCAGCAGGGGACTAGCAGTTACCGGGGAGCTGTTTTTT,CASRGLAVTGELFF
TRBJ2-7,.,.,TRBV18,TGTGCCAGCTCACCAGAAGGGGACGAGCAGTACTTC,CASSPEGDEQYF
TRBJ2-2,many,.,TRBV29-1,TGCAGCGCTACGTCGAATTTAGACACCGGGGAGCTGTTTTTT,CSATSNLDTGELFF
TRBJ1-5,many,TRBD1,TRBV19,TGTGCCACGAAACCGGGACAGGGGTTGTTTCAGCCCCAGCATTTT,CATKPGQGLFQPQHF
TRBJ2-2,.,.,TRBV11-2,TGTGCCAGCAGCCTGATGGACAGGAACACCGGGGAGCTGTTTTTT,CASSLMDRNTGELFF
TRBJ2-7,.,.,TRBV5-1,TGCGCCAGCAGCTCCTCCACATGGTTGGTCGGCGAGCAGTACTTC,CASSSSTWLVGEQYF
TRBJ1-2,few,TRBD1,TRBV27,TGTGCCACCCGGACAGGGGTGAACTATGGCTACACCTTC,CATRTGVNYGYTF
TRBJ2-3,.,.,TRBV7-2,TGTGCCAGCAGCCGCTCCGGGCGCGGGGGCGCGGCAGATACGCAGTATTTT,CASSRSGRGGAADTQYF
TRBJ1-4,many,.,TRBV7-9,TGTGCCAGCCAGCGAGGGGATGCAGAAAAACTGTTTTTT,CASQRGDAEKLFF
TRBJ2-1,many,TRBD2,TRBV28,TGTGCCAGCAGTTTTGGTCGGGTTAGCGGGGGGCCTGAGCAGTTCTTC,CASSFGRVSGGPEQFF
TRBJ2-5,.,.,TRBV29-1,TGCAGCGCCCCGACAGACCTCGCGGAGACCCAGTACTTC,CSAPTDLAETQYF
TRBJ1-2,few,.,TRBV5-6,TGTGCCAGCAGCTTGGACACGAGAGATGGCTACACCTTC,CASSLDTRDGYTF
TRBJ2-2,few,.,TRBV7-2,TGTGCCAGCAGCCTGTCCCAAAGGGGTACCGGGGAGCTGTTTTTT,CASSLSQRGTGELFF
TRBJ2-2,many,.,TRBV5-1,TGCGCCAGCAGCTTGGACAGGGTGGACGGGGAGCTGTTTTTT,CASSLDRVDGELFF
TRBJ1-4,many,.,TRBV20-1,TGCAGTGTTCGGGTCCCCCGTGAGGAAAAACTGTTTTTT,CSVRVPREEKLFF